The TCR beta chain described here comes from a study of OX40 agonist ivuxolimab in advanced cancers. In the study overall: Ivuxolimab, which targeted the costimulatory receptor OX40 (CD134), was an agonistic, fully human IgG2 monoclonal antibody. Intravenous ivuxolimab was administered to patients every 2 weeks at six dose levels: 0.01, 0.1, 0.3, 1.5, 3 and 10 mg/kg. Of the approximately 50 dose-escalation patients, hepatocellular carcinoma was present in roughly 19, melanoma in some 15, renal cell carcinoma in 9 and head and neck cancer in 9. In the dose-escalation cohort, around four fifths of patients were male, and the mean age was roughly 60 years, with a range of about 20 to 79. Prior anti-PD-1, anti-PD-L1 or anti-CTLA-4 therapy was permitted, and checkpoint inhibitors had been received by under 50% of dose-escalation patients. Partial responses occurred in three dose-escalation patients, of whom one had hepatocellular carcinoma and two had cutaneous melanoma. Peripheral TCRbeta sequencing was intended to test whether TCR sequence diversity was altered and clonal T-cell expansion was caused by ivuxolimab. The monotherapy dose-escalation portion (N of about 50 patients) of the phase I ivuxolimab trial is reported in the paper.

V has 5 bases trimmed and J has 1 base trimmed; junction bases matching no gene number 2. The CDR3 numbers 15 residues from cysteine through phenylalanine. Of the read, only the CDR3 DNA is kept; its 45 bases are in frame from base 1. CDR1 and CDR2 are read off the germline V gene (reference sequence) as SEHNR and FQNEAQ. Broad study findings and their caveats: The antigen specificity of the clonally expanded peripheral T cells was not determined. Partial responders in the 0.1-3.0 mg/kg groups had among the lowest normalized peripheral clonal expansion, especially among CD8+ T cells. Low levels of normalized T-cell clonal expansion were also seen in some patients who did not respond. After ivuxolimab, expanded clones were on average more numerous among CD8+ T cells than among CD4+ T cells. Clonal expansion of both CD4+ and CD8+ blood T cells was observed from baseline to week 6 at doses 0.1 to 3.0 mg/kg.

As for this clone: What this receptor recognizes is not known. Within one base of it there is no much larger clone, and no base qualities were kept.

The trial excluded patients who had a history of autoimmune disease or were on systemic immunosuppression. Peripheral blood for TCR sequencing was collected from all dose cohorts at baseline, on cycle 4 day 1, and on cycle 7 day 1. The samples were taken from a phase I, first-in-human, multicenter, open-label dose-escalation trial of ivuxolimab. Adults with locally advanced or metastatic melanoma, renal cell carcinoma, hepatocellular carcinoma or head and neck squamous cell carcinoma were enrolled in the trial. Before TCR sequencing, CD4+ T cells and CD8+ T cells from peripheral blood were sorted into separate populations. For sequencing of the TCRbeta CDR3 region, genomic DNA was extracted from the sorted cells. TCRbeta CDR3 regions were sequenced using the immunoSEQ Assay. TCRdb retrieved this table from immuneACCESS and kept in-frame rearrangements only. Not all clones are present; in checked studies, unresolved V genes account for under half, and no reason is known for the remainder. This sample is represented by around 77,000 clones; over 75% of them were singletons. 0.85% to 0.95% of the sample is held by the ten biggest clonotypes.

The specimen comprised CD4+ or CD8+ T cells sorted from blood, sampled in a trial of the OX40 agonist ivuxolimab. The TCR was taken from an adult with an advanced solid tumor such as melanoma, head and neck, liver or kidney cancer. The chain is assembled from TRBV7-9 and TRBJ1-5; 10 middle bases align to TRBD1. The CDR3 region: CASSVGQGSNQPQHF. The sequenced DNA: TGTGCCAGCAGCGTGGGACAGGGGAGCAATCAGCCCCAGCATTTT.